This paragraph covers one T cell receptor beta chain sequence. Its antigen is unidentified. The treatment was: 15 to 20 received Ad26.COV2.S at low or high dose, single or two shots; about 5 received placebo; per-sample allocation not given. Sampling was done on day 63 after the first vaccine or placebo injection. Aged 18-55 years, donor was enrolled in Boston in 2020. This specimen comes from a study of Ad26.COV2.S vaccination and SARS-CoV-2 variants. Findings and caveats of the study: It was reported that spike-specific CD8+ and CD4+ T cell responses were substantially broad after vaccination.

Assay used: immunoSEQ multiplex PCR; TCRdb lists only in-frame clones, some missing. Among under 500,000 clones listed, roughly 90% were seen once. Germline V lookup: CDR1 LGHNA, CDR2 YSLEER. Trimming took 0 bases from V and 8 from J, leaving 13 bases between them. The CDR3 spans 15 residues. The chain carries TRBV4-3 and TRBJ1-4, with D unclear. The TCR sequence derives from a person aged 18-60 years who received the Ad26.COV2.S COVID-19 vaccine or a placebo. The sample consisted of peripheral blood, taken in a trial of Ad26.COV2.S vaccine versus placebo. Here the CDR3 DNA reads TGCGCCAGCAGCCAAGAATCGGCTTCGGGGGAAAAACTGTTTTTT. This codes for CASSQESASGEKLFF.